This TCR beta chain was retrieved from a study of blood T cell repertoires in COVID-19. Trimming removed 4 bases from V and 2 bases from J; junction bases left unmatched: 8. Per the germline V gene, CDR1 is SGHTS and CDR2 is YDEGEE. The CDR3 consists of 15 residues. As processed by the authors: For nucleated cells, counts were estimated from reference gene primer amplification. Using immunoSEQ multiplex PCR, the repertoire was profiled, and TCRdb retains in-frame clones only, with some absent. The DNA gave D and trimming, while V, J and clone size come from that table. The sample includes 69,000 or so clones, roughly 85% of them seen just once.

The sequence was collected from a woman of 80 years or more with acute or convalescent COVID-19. This chain links TRBV5-8 with TRBJ2-7; 8 positions agree with TRBD1. Input material: peripheral blood. CDR3 nucleotide sequence: TGTGCCAGCAGCCCCCGGGACAGGCCCACCTACGAGCAGTACTTC. Translated, it gives CASSPRDRPTYEQYF.